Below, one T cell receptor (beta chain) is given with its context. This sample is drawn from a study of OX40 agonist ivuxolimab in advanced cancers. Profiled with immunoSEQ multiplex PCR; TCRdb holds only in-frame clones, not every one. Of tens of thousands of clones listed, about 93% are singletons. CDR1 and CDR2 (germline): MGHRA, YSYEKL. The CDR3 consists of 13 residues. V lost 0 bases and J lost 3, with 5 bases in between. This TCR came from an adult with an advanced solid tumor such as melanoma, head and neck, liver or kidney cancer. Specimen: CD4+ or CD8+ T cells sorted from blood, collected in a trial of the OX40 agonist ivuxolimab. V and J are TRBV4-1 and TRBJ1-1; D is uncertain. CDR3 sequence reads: CASSQDTDTEAFF. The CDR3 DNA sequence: TGCGCCAGCAGCCAAGATACGGACACTGAAGCTTTCTTT.